Below are 4 T cell receptor beta chains sequenced from a single sample in a study of T cells in Graves' hyperthyroidism and ophthalmopathy. The source material, RNA transcripts, was used to amplify TCR beta CDR3 regions. TCR CDR3 underwent first-round RT-PCR with the HTBI primer set. One entry per CDR3 protein results from TCRdb running MiXCR on the multiplex PCR reads. In the table there are 350,000 or so distinct CDR3 sequences, 21% of which are singletons. Material: blood. The receptors come from a woman aged 50 to 65 with Graves' hyperthyroidism.

This chain links TRBV11-3 with TRBJ2-6; D is possibly TRBD2 (6 bases). Trimming pared 5 bases from V and 3 bases from J, leaving 20 bases between. The CDR3 has 18 amino acids. Germline V CDR1 and CDR2: SGHNT, YENEEA. DNA of the CDR3: TGTGCCAGCAGCCAACGTACGGGAGCTTCAGATGGGGCCAACGTCCTGACTTTC. Its protein product is CASSQRTGASDGANVLTF.

Remarks on this clonotype: Mismatch with germline at one junction end may stem from a read error. CDR3 DNA: TGTGCCACCAGCAGCGCCGGGACAGGGGGCTACGAGCAGTGCTTC. This codes for CATSSAGTGGYEQCF. This chain joins TRBV15 and TRBJ2-7, with TRBD1 identical over 12 bases. CDR1 is LNHNV, CDR2 YYDKDF, per germline (reference sequence). CDR3 length: 15 amino acids. The full variable domain, with the rest looked up from reference TRBV15 and TRBJ2-7, is DAMVIQNPRYQVTQFGKPVTLSCSQTLNHNVMYWYQQKSSQAPKLLFHYYDKDFNNEADTPDNFQSRRPNTSFCFLDIRSPGLGDTAMYLCATSSAGTGGYEQCFGPGTRLTVT.

V is TRBV10-3 and J is TRBJ2-1, with 10 bases matching TRBD1. Per the germline V gene, CDR1 is ENHRY and CDR2 is SYGVKD. With 7 bases clipped from V and 9 bases from J, the junction kept 12 bases outside the gene matches. The CDR3 covers 15 residues. The CDR3 region has the DNA TGTGCCATCAAAGCCGGGACAGGGGCGCACCCTGAGCAGTTCTTC. This translates into CAIKAGTGAHPEQFF.

Many counts were recorded for this clonotype. The V gene is TRBV11-2, the J gene TRBJ2-2; a weak D match, TRBD1 (5 bases). The germline V gene has CDR1 SGHAT and CDR2 FQNNGV. The CDR3 consists of 15 residues. Trimming cost V 1 base and J 4 bases, with 10 bases left between them. The CDR3 spells CASSLGGAPTGELFF. Written as DNA, the CDR3 is TGTGCCAGCAGCTTAGGTGGGGCCCCCACCGGGGAGCTGTTTTTT.